These 2 T cell receptor beta chains were all obtained from the same sample, sequenced in a study of blood T cell repertoires in COVID-19. Sequencing used immunoSEQ multiplex PCR; TCRdb keeps in-frame clones, though not all of them. This table holds tens of thousands of clones, more than 80% found once. Sequencing was performed on peripheral blood. Every receptor here comes from a woman older than 75 with acute or convalescent COVID-19.

The chain joins TRBV5-8 to TRBJ2-5, with D tentatively TRBD1 (6 bases). The CDR3 loop spans 13 amino acids. V gave up 0 bases and J gave up 7 bases, with 10 bases separating them. Per the germline V gene, CDR1 is SGHTS and CDR2 is YDEGEE. The CDR3 reads CASSLGGLGTQYF. DNA for the CDR3: TGTGCCAGCAGCTTGGGGGGGCTTGGGACCCAGTACTTC. Complete variable domain (other parts from reference TRBV5-8 and TRBJ2-5): EAGVTQSPTHLIKTRGQQATLRCSPISGHTSVYWYQQALGLGLQFLLWYDEGEERNRGNFPPRFSGRQFPNYSSELNVNALELEDSALYLCASSLGGLGTQYFGPGTRLLVL.

This sequence joins TRBV6-5 and TRBJ1-1; maybe TRBD1 (6 bases). Germline-derived CDR1 and CDR2 are MNHEY and SVGAGI. The CDR3 has 13 residues. The V end lost 6 bases, the J end lost 0 bases, and 8 bases lay between the germline ends. The CDR3 here is CASRGQMNTEAFF. The CDR3 nucleotides read TGTGCCAGCAGAGGACAGATGAACACTGAAGCTTTCTTT.